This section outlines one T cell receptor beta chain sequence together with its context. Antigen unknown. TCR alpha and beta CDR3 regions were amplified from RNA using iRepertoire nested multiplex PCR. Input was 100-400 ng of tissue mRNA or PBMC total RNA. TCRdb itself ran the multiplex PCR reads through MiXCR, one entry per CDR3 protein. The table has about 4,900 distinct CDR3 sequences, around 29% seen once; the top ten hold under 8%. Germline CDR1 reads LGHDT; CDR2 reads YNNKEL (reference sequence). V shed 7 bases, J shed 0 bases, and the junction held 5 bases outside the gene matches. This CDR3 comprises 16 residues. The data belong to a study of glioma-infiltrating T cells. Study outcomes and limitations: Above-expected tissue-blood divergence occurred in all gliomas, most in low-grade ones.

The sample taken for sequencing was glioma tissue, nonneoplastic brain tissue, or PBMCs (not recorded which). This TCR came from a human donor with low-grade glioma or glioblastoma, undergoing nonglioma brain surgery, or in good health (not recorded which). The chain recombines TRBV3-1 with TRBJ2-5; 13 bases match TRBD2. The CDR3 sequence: CASIWTSGGDQETQYF. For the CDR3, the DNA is TGTGCCAGCATCTGGACTAGCGGGGGTGACCAAGAGACCCAGTACTTC.